Here is one TCR beta chain with its context. TCRdb keeps only in-frame clones here, not all; method: immunoSEQ multiplex PCR. The sample yields some 10,000 clones, about 89% seen once. Germline CDR1 and CDR2: KGHSH and LQKENI. This CDR3 is 14 amino acids long. V lost 0 bases and J lost 2, with 7 bases in between. Time point specified: week 3, after first cycle of checkpoint inhibitor. Response was assessed by RECIST 1.1 at 12 weeks, except a couple of rapid progressors. This specimen comes from a study of blood T cell dynamics during melanoma immunotherapy. At the level of the study: Patients with metastatic melanoma got pembrolizumab or nivolumab-ipilimumab as first-line care.

The source material was blood, sampled from a patient treated with checkpoint blockade. The V call is TRBV18, the J call TRBJ2-5; D gene uncertain. The origin of this receptor is a human donor with melanoma. The CDR3 sequence: CASSPPQPQETQYF. The CDR3 DNA follows: TGTGCCAGCTCACCACCGCAGCCTCAAGAGACCCAGTACTTC.